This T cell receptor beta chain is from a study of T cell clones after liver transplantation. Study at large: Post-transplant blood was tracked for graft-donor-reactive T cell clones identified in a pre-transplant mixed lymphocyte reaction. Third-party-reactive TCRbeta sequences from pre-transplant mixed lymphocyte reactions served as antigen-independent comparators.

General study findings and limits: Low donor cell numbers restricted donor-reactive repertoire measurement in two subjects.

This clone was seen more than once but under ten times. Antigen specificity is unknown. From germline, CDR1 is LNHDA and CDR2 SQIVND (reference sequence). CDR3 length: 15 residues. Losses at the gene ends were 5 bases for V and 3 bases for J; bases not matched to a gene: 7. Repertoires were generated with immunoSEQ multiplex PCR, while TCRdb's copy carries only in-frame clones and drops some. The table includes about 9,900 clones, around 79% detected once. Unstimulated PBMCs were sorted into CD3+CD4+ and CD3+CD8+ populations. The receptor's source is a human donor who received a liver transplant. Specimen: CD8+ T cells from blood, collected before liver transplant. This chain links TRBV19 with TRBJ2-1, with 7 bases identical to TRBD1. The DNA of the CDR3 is TGTGCCAGTAGTGCACGACAGGGACACTACAATGAGCAGTTCTTC. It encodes CASSARQGHYNEQFF.